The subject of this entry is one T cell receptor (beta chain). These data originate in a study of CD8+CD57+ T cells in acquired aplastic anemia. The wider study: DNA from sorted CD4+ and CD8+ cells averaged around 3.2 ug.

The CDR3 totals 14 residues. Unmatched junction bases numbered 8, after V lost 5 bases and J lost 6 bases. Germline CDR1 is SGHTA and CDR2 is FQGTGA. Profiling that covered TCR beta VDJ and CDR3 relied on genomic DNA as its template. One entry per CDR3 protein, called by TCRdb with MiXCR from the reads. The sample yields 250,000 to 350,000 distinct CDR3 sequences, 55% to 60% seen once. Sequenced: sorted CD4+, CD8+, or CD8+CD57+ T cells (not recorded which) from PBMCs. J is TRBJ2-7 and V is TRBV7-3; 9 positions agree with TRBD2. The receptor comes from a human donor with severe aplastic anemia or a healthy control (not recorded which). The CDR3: CASSPPSGAGEQYF. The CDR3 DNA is TGTGCCAGCAGCCCACCTAGCGGGGCGGGCGAGCAGTACTTC.